This T cell receptor (beta chain) appears in the sequencing data of a study of blood T cell repertoires in COVID-19. Study-wide context: COVID-19 samples collected from the United States, Italy and Spain covered acute and convalescent phases. PBMCs, B-cell-depleted T cells, or T cells provided the cDNA or gDNA that made up the material.

Germline V CDR1 and CDR2: SGHRS, YFSETQ. The CDR3 has 15 residues. V lost 0 bases to trimming and J lost 5 bases, with 9 bases between them. In the authors' workflow: For nucleated cells, counts were estimated from reference gene primer amplification. Repertoires were generated with immunoSEQ multiplex PCR, while TCRdb's copy carries only in-frame clones and drops some. The DNA gave D and trimming, while V, J and clone size come from that table. Of approximately 190,000 clones listed, about 85% are singletons. The V gene is TRBV5-1, the J gene TRBJ1-6; D gene ambiguous. The TCR was taken from a man between 70 and 80 years old with active or convalescent COVID-19. The sequenced sample consisted of peripheral blood. The CDR3 sequence is CASSLESENNSPLHF. CDR3 nucleotides: TGCGCCAGCAGCTTGGAGTCGGAGAATAATTCACCCCTCCACTTT.